The sequence of this TCR beta chain was determined in a study of T cell clonotyping in hematopoietic cell transplantation. Turning to this clone: What it binds is unknown.

Generated by immunoSEQ multiplex PCR, the TCRdb table keeps only in-frame clones and is missing some. Among approximately 30,000 clones listed, around 95% were seen once. Study-wide points: Few recipient clonotypes overlapped donors; over 97% were de novo at given depth.

This CDR3 is 16 amino acids long. Trimming stripped 1 base from V and 3 bases from J, with 15 bases between. CDR1 and CDR2 (germline): LNHDA, SQIVND (reference sequence). The chain recombines TRBV19 with TRBJ2-5; no definite D call. The clonotype was recovered from a man aged 50-60 years in good health. Some clones in this sample may be carry-over from other donors' samples. Sequencing was done on a sample of peripheral blood mononuclear cells. CDR3 residues: CASSIGSLMGKETQYF. In DNA, the CDR3 is TGTGCCAGTAGTATAGGGTCCCTAATGGGAAAAGAGACCCAGTACTTC.